This is a list of T cell receptor beta chains from one sample in a study of regulatory T cells in long-lasting Graves disease. TCRdb reprocessed the multiplex PCR reads via MiXCR and lists one record per CDR3 protein. The sample holds approximately 400,000 distinct CDR3 sequences, 15% seen once. This sample was also put to use in a study of T cells in Graves' hyperthyroidism and ophthalmopathy.

Sequencing was performed on peripheral blood mononuclear cells (PBMCs), taken at new diagnosis, from a patient treated with antithyroid drugs. The receptors were sampled from a young woman with Graves disease. The CDR3 runs from the conserved cysteine through the conserved F or W. D genes are given only for firm matches. Size is omitted from some rows. Given values are once, few, many or a class for expanded clones.

abundance: NA; j_gene: TRBJ1-2; len: 12; d_gene: NA; v_gene: TRBV20-1; CDR3nt: TGCAGTGCTAGGGGTATGGGGTATGGCTACACCTTC; CDR3aa: CSARGMGYGYTF
abundance: NA; j_gene: TRBJ2-1; len: 13; d_gene: NA; v_gene: TRBV4-1; CDR3nt: TGCGCCAGCAGGGAGGCTTGGGGTGATGAGCAGTTCTTC; CDR3aa: CASREAWGDEQFF
abundance: NA; j_gene: TRBJ2-1; len: 15; d_gene: TRBD2; v_gene: TRBV27; CDR3nt: TGTGCCAGCAGTTCAAGACTAGCGGGAGTGGGGGAGCAGTTCTTC; CDR3aa: CASSSRLAGVGEQFF
abundance: many; j_gene: TRBJ2-7; len: 14; d_gene: TRBD2; v_gene: TRBV7-2; CDR3nt: TGTGCCAGCAGCTCGGGACTAGCGCGGAACGAGCAGTACTTC; CDR3aa: CASSSGLARNEQYF
abundance: many; j_gene: TRBJ1-5; len: 16; d_gene: NA; v_gene: TRBV5-1; CDR3nt: TGCGCCAGCAGCTTCCATGACAGGCCCAGCAATCAGCCCCAGCATTTT; CDR3aa: CASSFHDRPSNQPQHF
abundance: NA; j_gene: TRBJ2-3; len: 18; d_gene: NA; v_gene: TRBV18; CDR3nt: TGTGCCAGCTCACCACCGGGACCCCTCGACGGCGGCACAGATACGCAGTATTTT; CDR3aa: CASSPPGPLDGGTDTQYF
abundance: many; j_gene: TRBJ2-7; len: 12; d_gene: NA; v_gene: TRBV20-1; CDR3nt: TGCTCGGGGGGGCAGGGGGCCTACGAGCAGTACTTC; CDR3aa: CSGGQGAYEQYF
abundance: NA; j_gene: TRBJ2-7; len: 14; d_gene: NA; v_gene: TRBV2; CDR3nt: TGTGCCAGCAGCGTATCGAGCGGTATCTACGAGCAGTACTTC; CDR3aa: CASSVSSGIYEQYF
abundance: NA; j_gene: TRBJ2-1; len: 17; d_gene: NA; v_gene: TRBV12-3/TRBV12-4; CDR3nt: TGTGCCAGCAGTTTAGGGCAAGCGTCGGGGGATAACAATGAGCAGTTCTTC; CDR3aa: CASSLGQASGDNNEQFF
abundance: few; j_gene: TRBJ2-7; len: 16; d_gene: NA; v_gene: TRBV4-2; CDR3nt: TGTGCCAGCAGCCAAGCTGGGTTGGCAGAGCCCTACGAGCAGTACTTC; CDR3aa: CASSQAGLAEPYEQYF
abundance: many; j_gene: TRBJ2-7; len: 13; d_gene: NA; v_gene: TRBV11-1; CDR3nt: TGTGCCAGCAGCTTAATCGGGCGTGGGGAGCAGTACTTC; CDR3aa: CASSLIGRGEQYF
abundance: many; j_gene: TRBJ2-7; len: 14; d_gene: TRBD2; v_gene: TRBV20-1; CDR3nt: TGCAGTGCTAGCCGACTAGCGGGAGGCTACGAGCAGTACTTC; CDR3aa: CSASRLAGGYEQYF
abundance: NA; j_gene: TRBJ2-7; len: 16; d_gene: TRBD2; v_gene: TRBV28; CDR3nt: TGTGCCAGCAGTTTAGGGCTAGCGGGAGGCCCCGACGAGCAGTACTTC; CDR3aa: CASSLGLAGGPDEQYF
abundance: NA; j_gene: TRBJ2-3; len: 13; d_gene: NA; v_gene: TRBV24-1; CDR3nt: TGTGCCACCAGTGATTTTGGCAGGGGTACGCAGTATTTT; CDR3aa: CATSDFGRGTQYF
abundance: many; j_gene: TRBJ2-5; len: 16; d_gene: TRBD2; v_gene: TRBV7-9; CDR3nt: TGTGCCAGCAGCCCTCACGTCGGTCTAGCGGAAGAGACCCAGTACTTC; CDR3aa: CASSPHVGLAEETQYF
abundance: many; j_gene: TRBJ1-1; len: 14; d_gene: NA; v_gene: TRBV6-1; CDR3nt: TGTGCCAGCAGTCGTACGTTAGCGAACACTGAAGCTTTCTTT; CDR3aa: CASSRTLANTEAFF
abundance: many; j_gene: TRBJ2-7; len: 19; d_gene: NA; v_gene: TRBV3-1; CDR3nt: TGTGCCAGCAGCCAAGAAGGGGGAAAACCTAGCGGAGCCCTACTGGAGCAGTACTTC; CDR3aa: CASSQEGGKPSGALLEQYF
abundance: many; j_gene: TRBJ1-1; len: 13; d_gene: NA; v_gene: TRBV5-1; CDR3nt: TGCGCCAGCAGCTTCGGACAGAACACTGAAGCTTTCTTT; CDR3aa: CASSFGQNTEAFF
abundance: many; j_gene: TRBJ2-7; len: 14; d_gene: NA; v_gene: TRBV3-1; CDR3nt: TGTGCCAGCAGCCAAGTTGTCGGGGCCTACGAGCAGTACTTC; CDR3aa: CASSQVVGAYEQYF